This T cell receptor (beta chain) stems from a study of T cells in tuberculosis. On the study more broadly: PBMC were archived before or within 7 days of starting treatment. Study findings and constraints: Smaller distances to GMM-specific TCRs suggested their expansion in active tuberculosis.

Time point indicated: new active TB diagnosis, blood taken before or within 7 days of starting treatment. Active tuberculosis patients were new diagnoses, HIV-seronegative, South African, and aged 18 years or older. Germline CDR1 MDHEN, CDR2 SYDVKM. The V end was cut by 6 bases, the J end by 3 bases, with 9 bases between. This CDR3 is 12 amino acids long. Produced via immunoSEQ multiplex PCR; TCRdb's table is partial and in-frame only. The table has tens of thousands of clones, 93% seen once. In this sample, this clone turned up once. The antigen remains unidentified. The starting material was PBMCs, obtained at tuberculosis diagnosis. The chain employs TRBV28 and TRBJ2-7; weak D call: TRBD2 (5 bases). The clonotype comes from an adult with tuberculosis. The DNA of the CDR3 is TGTGCCAGCAGGTCGGCGGGCTACGAGCAGTACTTC. It codes for CASRSAGYEQYF.